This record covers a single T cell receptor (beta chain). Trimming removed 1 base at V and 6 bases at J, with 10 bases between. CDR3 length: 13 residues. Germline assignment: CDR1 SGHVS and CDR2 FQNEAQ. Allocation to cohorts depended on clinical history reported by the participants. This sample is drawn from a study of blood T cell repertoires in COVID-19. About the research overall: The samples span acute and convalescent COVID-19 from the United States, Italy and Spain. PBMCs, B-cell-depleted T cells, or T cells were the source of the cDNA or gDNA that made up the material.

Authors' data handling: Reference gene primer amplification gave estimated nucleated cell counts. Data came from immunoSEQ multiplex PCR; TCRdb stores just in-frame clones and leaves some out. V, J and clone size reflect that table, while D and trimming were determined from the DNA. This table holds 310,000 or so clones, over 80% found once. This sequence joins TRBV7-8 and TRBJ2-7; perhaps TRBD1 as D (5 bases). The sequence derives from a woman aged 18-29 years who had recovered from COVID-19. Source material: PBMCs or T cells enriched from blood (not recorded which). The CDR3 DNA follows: TGTGCCAGCAGCTTAGACAGGTCGGGCGAGCAGTACTTC. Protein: CASSLDRSGEQYF.